One and the same sample provided the 13 T cell receptor beta chains below, sequenced in a study of cytomegalovirus exposure and HLA in healthy donors. Primers for the PCR totalled 60 Vbeta and 13 Jbeta. Only in-frame clones appear in the TCRdb table, and some are missing; sequencing was by immunoSEQ multiplex PCR. The sample comprises fewer than 250,000 clones, around 87% of which are singletons, and more than 1.5% rests with the top ten. Sequencing was carried out using PBMCs. Receptors were obtained from a woman between 18 and 29 years old in good health and CMV-seronegative.

The rearrangement links TRBV11-2 to TRBJ2-1, with 8 bases that match TRBD1. The CDR3 extends over 14 amino acids. The germline gives CDR1 SGHAT, CDR2 FQNNGV. V gave up 5 bases and J gave up 9 bases; unmatched junction bases: 9. The CDR3 DNA follows: TGTGCCAGCAGCACTGCAGGGGGCTGGAGTGAGCAGTTCTTC. Translating it yields CASSTAGGWSEQFF.

Remarks on this clone: Its ends do not fully match the called genes, so a read error is possible. J is TRBJ2-3 and V is TRBV7-7; TRBD2 matches at 16 bases. Germline-derived CDR1 and CDR2 are SSHAT and FNYEAQ (reference sequence). This CDR3 is built from 17 residues. This CDR3 is CASSSGLAGGLTDTQYF. In DNA form, the CDR3 reads TGTGCTAGCAGCTCGGGACTAGCGGGAGGGCTCACAGATACGCAGTATTTT.

V gene TRBV6-5 combines with J gene TRBJ1-1, with D possibly TRBD1 on 5 matching bases. The CDR3 contains 12 residues. Germline assignment: CDR1 MNHEY and CDR2 SVGAGI. Trimming took off 5 bases at V and 9 bases at J, with 13 bases between the two ends. DNA for the CDR3: TGTGCCAGCAGTCCAACTACAGGAAAAGCTTTCTTT. Encoded protein: CASSPTTGKAFF.

The rearrangement links TRBV2 to TRBJ1-5; 9 bases map to TRBD1. The CDR3 has 14 amino acids. With 6 bases clipped from V and 7 bases from J, the junction kept 7 bases outside the gene matches. The germline V gene encodes CDR1 SNHLY and CDR2 FYNNEI. This CDR3 reads CASRGGTGWQPQHF. CDR3 DNA sequence: TGTGCCAGCAGAGGCGGGACAGGGTGGCAGCCCCAGCATTTT.

The chain employs TRBV25-1 and TRBJ2-3; D might be TRBD1 (6 bases). The germline CDR1 and CDR2 sequences are MGHDK and SYGVNS. The CDR3 runs 17 residues. V was trimmed by 5 bases and J by 4 bases, leaving 22 bases between them. CDR3 nucleotides: TGTGCCAGCAGTTTAGGAGGACAGTGGCGCCTGGCAGATACGCAGTATTTT. Amino acids: CASSLGGQWRLADTQYF.

The chain uses TRBV5-8 and TRBJ2-1, with 7 bases matching TRBD2. Germline CDR1 and CDR2: SGHTS and YDEGEE. With V trimmed by 0 bases and J by 3 bases, 3 bases remained unmatched. The CDR3 contains 15 residues. The CDR3, as DNA: TGTGCCAGCAGCTTGGGGGGAGGGGACTACAATGAGCAGTTCTTC. It translates to CASSLGGGDYNEQFF.

This chain joins TRBV6-1 and TRBJ2-1, with 8 bases fitting TRBD2. CDR3 length equals 16 residues. CDR1 and CDR2 (germline): MNHNS, SASEGT. V trimming: 3 bases; J trimming: 1 base; junction bases outside the gene matches: 5. The CDR3 spells CASSDGRGWSYNEQFF. The CDR3 DNA reads as TGTGCCAGCAGTGACGGGAGGGGGTGGTCCTACAATGAGCAGTTCTTC.

The chain has TRBV7-8 and TRBJ1-2, with TRBD1 matching 8 bases. CDR3 length: 17 amino acids. Trimming took 1 base from V and 4 from J; bases not matched to a gene: 11. CDR1 is SGHVS, CDR2 FQNEAQ, per germline. The CDR3 DNA sequence: TGTGCCAGCAGCTTAGACGCAGGGGGCGCGAATATCTATGGCTACACCTTC. It codes for CASSLDAGGANIYGYTF.

This chain links TRBV5-1 with TRBJ1-4; D unresolved. Germline CDR1 and CDR2: SGHRS and YFSETQ. CDR3 length equals 16 residues. Trimming shortened V by 0 bases and J by 0 bases, and 9 bases separated the two germline ends. CDR3 in amino acids: CASSLATLATNEKLFF. The CDR3 DNA reads as TGCGCCAGCAGCTTGGCCACACTAGCAACTAATGAAAAACTGTTTTTT.

The V gene is TRBV7-9, the J gene TRBJ2-1, with TRBD2 matching 13 bases. V shed 5 bases and J 5 bases; nucleotides not matched to a gene: 3. This CDR3 contains 15 residues. The germline CDR1 and CDR2 sequences are SEHNR and FQNEAQ (reference sequence). The CDR3 bases are TGTGCCAGCAGCCGGGGACTAGCGGGACACAATGAGCAGTTCTTC. This encodes CASSRGLAGHNEQFF.

J is TRBJ2-7 and V is TRBV6-6, with 10 nucleotides matching TRBD2. Germline loops: CDR1 MNHNY, CDR2 SVGAGI (reference sequence). V was pared by 2 bases and J by 2 bases, with 3 bases of the junction left unmatched. CDR3 length: 15 amino acids. The CDR3 is CASSYKRGGPYEQYF. CDR3 DNA: TGTGCCAGCAGTTACAAGCGGGGGGGACCCTACGAGCAGTACTTC.

The chain uses TRBV11-2 and TRBJ1-3, with D unresolved. Germline CDR1 reads SGHAT; CDR2 reads FQNNGV. Trimming took off 4 bases at V and 4 bases at J, with 8 bases between the two ends. This CDR3 is built from 13 residues. The CDR3 protein is CASSSSGGNTIYF. Here the CDR3 DNA reads TGTGCCAGCAGCTCCAGTGGCGGAAACACCATATATTTT.

The V call is TRBV30, the J call TRBJ2-7; 7 positions match TRBD1. Trimming cost V 2 bases and J 1 base; bases outside gene matches: 8. CDR1 is GTSNPN and CDR2 is SVGIG in the germline V gene (reference sequence). The CDR3 has 15 residues. The CDR3 loop reads CAWSTYRGLSYEQYF. CDR3 DNA: TGTGCCTGGAGTACTTACAGGGGCCTTTCCTACGAGCAGTACTTC.